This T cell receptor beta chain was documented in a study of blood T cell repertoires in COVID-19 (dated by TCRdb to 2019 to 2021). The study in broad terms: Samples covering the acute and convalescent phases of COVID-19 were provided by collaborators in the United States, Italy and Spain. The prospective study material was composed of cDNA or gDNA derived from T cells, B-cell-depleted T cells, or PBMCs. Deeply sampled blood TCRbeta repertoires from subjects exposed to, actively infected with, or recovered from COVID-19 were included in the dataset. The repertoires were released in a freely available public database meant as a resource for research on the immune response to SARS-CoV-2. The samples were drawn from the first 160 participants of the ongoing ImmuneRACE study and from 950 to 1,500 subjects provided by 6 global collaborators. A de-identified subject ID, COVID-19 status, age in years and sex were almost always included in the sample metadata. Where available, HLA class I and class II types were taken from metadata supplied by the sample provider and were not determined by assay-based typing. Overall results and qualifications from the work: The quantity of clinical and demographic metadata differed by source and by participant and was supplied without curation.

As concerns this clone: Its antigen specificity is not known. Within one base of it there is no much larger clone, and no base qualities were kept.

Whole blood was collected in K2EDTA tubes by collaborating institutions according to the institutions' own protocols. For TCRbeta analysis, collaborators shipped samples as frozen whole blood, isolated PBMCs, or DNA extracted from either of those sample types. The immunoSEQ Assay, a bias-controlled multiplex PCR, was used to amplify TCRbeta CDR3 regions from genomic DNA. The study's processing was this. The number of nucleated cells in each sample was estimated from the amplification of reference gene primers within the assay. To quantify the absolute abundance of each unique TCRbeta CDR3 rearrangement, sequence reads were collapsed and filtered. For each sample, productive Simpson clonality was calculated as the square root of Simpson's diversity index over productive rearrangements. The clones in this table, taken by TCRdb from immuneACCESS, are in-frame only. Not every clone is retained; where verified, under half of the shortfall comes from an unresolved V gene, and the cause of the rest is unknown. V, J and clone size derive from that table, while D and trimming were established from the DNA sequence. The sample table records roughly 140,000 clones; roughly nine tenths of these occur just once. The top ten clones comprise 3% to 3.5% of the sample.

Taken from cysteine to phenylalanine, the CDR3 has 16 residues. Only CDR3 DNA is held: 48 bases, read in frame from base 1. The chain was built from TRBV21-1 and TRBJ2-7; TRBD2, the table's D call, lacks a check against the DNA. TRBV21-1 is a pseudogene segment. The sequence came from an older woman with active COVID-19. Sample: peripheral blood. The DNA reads TGTGCCAGCAGCCGAAGCAGCGGGAGACCATCCTACGAGCAGTACTTC. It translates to CASSRSSGRPSYEQYF.